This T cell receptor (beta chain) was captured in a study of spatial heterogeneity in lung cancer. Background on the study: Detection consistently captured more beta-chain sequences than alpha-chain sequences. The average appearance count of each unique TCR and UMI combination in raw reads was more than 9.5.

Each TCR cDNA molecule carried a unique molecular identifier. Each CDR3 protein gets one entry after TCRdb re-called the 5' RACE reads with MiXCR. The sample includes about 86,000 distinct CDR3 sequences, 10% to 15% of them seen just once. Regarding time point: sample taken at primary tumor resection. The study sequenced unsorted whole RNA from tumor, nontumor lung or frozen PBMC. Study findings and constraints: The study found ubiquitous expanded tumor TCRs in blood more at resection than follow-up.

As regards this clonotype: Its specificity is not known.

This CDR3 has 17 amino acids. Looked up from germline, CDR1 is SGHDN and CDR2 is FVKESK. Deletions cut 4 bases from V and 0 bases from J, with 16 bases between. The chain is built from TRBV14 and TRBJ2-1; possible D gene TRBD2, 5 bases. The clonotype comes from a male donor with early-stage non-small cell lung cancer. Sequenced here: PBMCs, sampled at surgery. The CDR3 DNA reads TGTGCCAGCAGCCCTAGCCGGAGGACCCTCTCCTACAATGAGCAGTTCTTC. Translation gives CASSPSRRTLSYNEQFF.